These T cell receptor beta chains were read from a single sample in a study of blood T cell repertoires in COVID-19. Produced via immunoSEQ multiplex PCR; TCRdb's table is partial and in-frame only. This table holds roughly 83,000 clones, more than 75% found once. Specimen: peripheral blood. The receptor set was obtained from a man at least 80 years old with active or convalescent COVID-19. Each CDR3 is given with its conserved first and last residue. Each record gives: J gene, clone size, D gene, V gene, CDR3 DNA, CDR3 protein. D genes are given only for firm matches. Size is omitted from some rows. Given values are once, few, many or a class for expanded clones.

TRBJ1-6	-	-	TRBV19	TGTGCCAGTAGTAGGGGAGTGAATTCACCCCTCCACTTT	CASSRGVNSPLHF
TRBJ1-1	few	TRBD1	TRBV9	TGTGCCAGCAGCGTAGGGGACAGGGTGGGCACTGAAGCTTTCTTT	CASSVGDRVGTEAFF
TRBJ1-1	once	TRBD1	TRBV28	TGTGCCAGCAGTTCCCCCGCGGACAGGGCGAACACTGAAGCTTTCTTT	CASSSPADRANTEAFF
TRBJ1-6	-	TRBD1	TRBV3-1/TRBV3-2	TGTGCCAGCGCAGACAGGGTCAATTCACCCCTCCACTTT	CASADRVNSPLHF
TRBJ1-6	-	TRBD1	TRBV11-3	TGTGCCAGCAGCTTAGGAGGGACAGTCGATTCACCCCTCCACTTT	CASSLGGTVDSPLHF
TRBJ2-3	-	-	TRBV7-8	TGTGCCAGCAGCCAGGTTGGGGCCACGCAGTATTTT	CASSQVGATQYF
TRBJ2-3	-	TRBD2	TRBV9	TGTGCCAGCAGCGTGGGGACTAGCGGGTACACAGATACGCAGTATTTT	CASSVGTSGYTDTQYF
TRBJ1-5	-	-	TRBV6-1	TGTGCCAGCAGTGAGCAAACCCGGGACTGGTCGTCTAGGCCCCAGCATTTT	CASSEQTRDWSSRPQHF
TRBJ2-1	-	TRBD2	TRBV3-1/TRBV3-2	TGTGCCAGCAGCCAAATACTAGCGGGCCTAAGCTCCTACAATGAGCAGTTCTTC	CASSQILAGLSSYNEQFF
TRBJ1-1	once	TRBD1	TRBV2	TGTGCCGGAACAGGGGAGACGAACACTGAAGCTTTCTTT	CAGTGETNTEAFF
TRBJ1-1	-	TRBD1	TRBV5-4	TGTGCCAGCAGCCCACAGGGGGCGATAACTGAAGCTTTCTTT	CASSPQGAITEAFF
TRBJ1-1	-	-	TRBV29-1	TGCAGCGTTGGATTGATCGGGAGCACTGAAGCTTTCTTT	CSVGLIGSTEAFF
TRBJ1-1	few	TRBD1	TRBV9	TGTGCCAGTGGACAGGGGTTTACTGAAGCTTTCTTT	CASGQGFTEAFF
TRBJ2-1	-	TRBD2	TRBV7-9	TGTGCCAGCAGCTTGTCTAGCGGGGGAAGCAATGAGCAGTTCTTC	CASSLSSGGSNEQFF
TRBJ2-1	-	-	TRBV11-2	TGTGCCAGCAGCTTCAGGAGACTAAATTCCTACAATGAGCAGTTCTTC	CASSFRRLNSYNEQFF
TRBJ2-5	-	TRBD2	TRBV19	TGTGCCAGTAGTAGAAACGGGGGGGAGACCCAGTACTTC	CASSRNGGETQYF
TRBJ2-2	few	TRBD2	TRBV6-6	TGTGCCAGCAGTCGATGGGGCGGGGGATCGAACACCGGGGAGCTGTTTTTT	CASSRWGGGSNTGELFF
TRBJ1-6	-	-	TRBV30	TGTGCCTGGGGGAAACAGGGAAATTCACCCCTCCACTTT	CAWGKQGNSPLHF
TRBJ1-3	-	-	TRBV3-1/TRBV3-2	TGTGCCAGCAGCGAAAGAATTCAGAGGTACTCTGGAAACACCATATATTTT	CASSERIQRYSGNTIYF
TRBJ2-6	-	-	TRBV4-1	TGCGCCAGCAGCCAAGCCGGGGATGGGGCCAACGTCCTGACTTTC	CASSQAGDGANVLTF
TRBJ2-2	few	TRBD2	TRBV11-3	TGTGCCAGCAGCGCGGGACTAGCGGGAAACACCGGGGAGCTGTTTTTT	CASSAGLAGNTGELFF
TRBJ2-3	-	TRBD2	TRBV5-1	TGCGCCAGCAGCCCTCCTGTCGGGGGGGCAGGGGATACGCAGTATTTT	CASSPPVGGAGDTQYF
TRBJ2-1	-	TRBD1	TRBV7-3	TGTGCCAGCAGCTTAATAGGGACAGGGGACAATGAGCAGTTCTTC	CASSLIGTGDNEQFF
TRBJ1-4	-	-	TRBV28	TGTGCCAGCAGTTTGACAGCTACGCTGGGTGAAAAACTGTTTTTT	CASSLTATLGEKLFF